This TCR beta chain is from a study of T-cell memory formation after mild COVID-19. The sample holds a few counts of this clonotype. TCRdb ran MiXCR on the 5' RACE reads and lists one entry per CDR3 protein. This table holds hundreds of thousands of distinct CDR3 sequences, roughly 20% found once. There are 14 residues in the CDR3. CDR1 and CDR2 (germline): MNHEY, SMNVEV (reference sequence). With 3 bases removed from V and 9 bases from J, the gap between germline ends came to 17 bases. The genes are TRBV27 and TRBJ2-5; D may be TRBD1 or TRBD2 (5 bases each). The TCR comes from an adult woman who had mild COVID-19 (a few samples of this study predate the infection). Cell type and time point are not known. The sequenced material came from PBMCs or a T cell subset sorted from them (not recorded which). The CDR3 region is CASSFTGLSGPQYF. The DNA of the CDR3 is TGTGCCAGCAGTTTTACCGGGCTCTCGGGGCCCCAGTACTTC.